This record concerns one T cell receptor beta chain sequence. Its target is not known. Generated by immunoSEQ multiplex PCR, the TCRdb table keeps only in-frame clones and is missing some. The sample holds some 66,000 clones, approximately 83% seen once. The time point: pretreatment peripheral blood. Sample contribution per patient ranged from 1 to 8, covering pretreatment and on-treatment. This sample was included in a study of PD-L1 blockade in urothelial cancer. Overall study: Median blood clonality was about 0.086, with 80,000 to 100,000 unique TCRs.

V lost 2 bases, J lost 0 bases, and 11 bases lay in between. This CDR3 has 17 residues. Germline V gene data show CDR1 as MNHEY and CDR2 as SMNVEV (reference sequence). Regarding the study as a whole: Larger 3-week expansion of tumor-associated blood clones was seen in durable-benefit patients. Improved survival was predicted by pretreatment blood TCR clonality below the median.

The clonotype originates from a man between 60 and 75 years old with urothelial cancer. The sample consisted of PBMCs, taken around atezolizumab (anti-PD-L1) treatment. The V call is TRBV27, the J call TRBJ2-6; no definite D call. CDR3 residues: CASSLNSPSSGANVLTF. The CDR3 DNA reads as TGTGCCAGCAGTTTAAACAGCCCAAGCTCTGGGGCCAACGTCCTGACTTTC.